This TCR beta chain stems from a study of T cell responses to AZD1222 COVID-19 vaccine. Assay used: immunoSEQ multiplex PCR; TCRdb lists only in-frame clones, some missing. Seen here are 150,000 to 200,000 clones, 80% to 95% observed once, and the top ten hold 0.9% to 1.1%. Note on this clone: Its antigen is currently unknown.

Study-wide points: Donor demographics were predominantly white British with a female majority; clonal diversity may be underestimated. Repertoire sampling occurred only after the peak T cell response. Dominant at 160-218 and 743-854, vaccine-associated CD4 TCRs also spanned spike. Reports indicate that nearly half of spike-specific TCRs are directed at unmutated variant regions.

The germline V gene has CDR1 MDHEN and CDR2 SYDVKM. V lost 3 bases and J 8 bases, leaving 15 bases between the germline ends. This CDR3 comprises 14 residues. The specimen was peripheral blood, collected 28 days after the second AZD1222 dose. V and J are TRBV28 and TRBJ2-3; D is ambiguous. The receptor was derived from an adult who received the AZD1222 COVID-19 vaccine. CDR3 in DNA: TGTGCCAGCAGTTTTGCCTGGGAACGCGGTACGCAGTATTTT. The encoded protein is CASSFAWERGTQYF.